This paragraph reports one T cell receptor beta chain. Its target antigen remains unknown. One base away there is no much larger clone; base qualities are not given. The donors were included in the validation cohort of over a hundred subjects, a group kept apart from the roughly 700-subject first cohort. These data belong to a study of cytomegalovirus exposure and HLA in healthy donors (dated by TCRdb to 2016 to 2017). Background on the whole study: The approximately 710 repertoires of the first cohort and the roughly 120 validation repertoires were produced on the same platform, according to a later analysis. The study was designed to test whether signatures of past pathogen exposure could be identified by cataloging public T cell receptors. In addition to the first cohort of hundreds of subjects, a separate validation cohort of 120 different subjects was used. To predict cytomegalovirus infection status, the study brought together high-throughput TCR immunosequencing, statistical association of individual TCRs with disease status, and machine learning. Overall study outcomes, separate from this receptor: Across donors, most TCR sequences were observed very rarely, whereas some public TCRs were present in many individuals. In vitro tests confirmed that three of the cytomegalovirus-associated TCR beta chains recognize cytomegalovirus antigens. A later analysis lacked HLA typing for the validation cohort, so it scored co-occurrence in that cohort across all 110 or so repertoires. Cytomegalovirus status was reported to be diagnosed by the classifier with high specificity and sensitivity in both the original and validation cohorts. The study listed 150 to 200 TCR beta chains as associated with cytomegalovirus. Subsequent analysis determined that TCRs grouped into clusters in the first cohort also showed a tendency toward co-occurrence across the 90 to 150 validation repertoires, and 85% to 95% of cluster scores exceeded 0. It was suggested by the authors that the approach could potentially be generalized to other disease states and immunological phenotypes.

Preparation of the library involved the immunoSEQ multiplex PCR assay. The study's processing was this. To diagnose cytomegalovirus status from the catalog of TCR beta chain sequences, a statistical classification framework was built. The source is immuneACCESS, and TCRdb retained only in-frame sequences with V and J called. Part of the clones is not carried over; for the studies checked, unresolved V genes explain less than half of this, and the remainder is unexplained. For V, J and clone size, that table is used; D and trimming come from the DNA. This sample lists about 140,000 clones; more than 75% were detected once. The leading ten clones occupy just under 9% of the sample. CDR1 and CDR2, per the germline V gene (reference sequence), are GTSNPN and SVGIG. A distance of 13 bases separates the germline ends of V and J, which lose 6 bases and 7 bases respectively. From cysteine to phenylalanine, the CDR3 is 13 amino acids long. CDR3 DNA only is kept here, 39 bases in frame from base 1.

The chain is encoded by TRBV30 joined to TRBJ1-6; TRBD1 is perhaps the D gene, given 5 matching bases. The TCR was taken from a man between 18 and 29 years old in good health and CMV-seropositive. The material sequenced was PBMCs. The CDR3 region reads CACQRGWNSPLHF. The sequenced DNA: TGTGCCTGCCAAAGGGGTTGGAATTCACCCCTCCACTTT. Full variable domain (CDR3 extended with the reference TRBV30 and TRBJ1-6 proteins): SQTIHQWPATLVQPVGSPLSLECTVEGTSNPNLYWYRQAAGRGLQLLFYSVGIGQISSEVPQNLSASRPQDRQFILSSKKLLLSDSGFYLCACQRGWNSPLHFGNGTRLTVT.